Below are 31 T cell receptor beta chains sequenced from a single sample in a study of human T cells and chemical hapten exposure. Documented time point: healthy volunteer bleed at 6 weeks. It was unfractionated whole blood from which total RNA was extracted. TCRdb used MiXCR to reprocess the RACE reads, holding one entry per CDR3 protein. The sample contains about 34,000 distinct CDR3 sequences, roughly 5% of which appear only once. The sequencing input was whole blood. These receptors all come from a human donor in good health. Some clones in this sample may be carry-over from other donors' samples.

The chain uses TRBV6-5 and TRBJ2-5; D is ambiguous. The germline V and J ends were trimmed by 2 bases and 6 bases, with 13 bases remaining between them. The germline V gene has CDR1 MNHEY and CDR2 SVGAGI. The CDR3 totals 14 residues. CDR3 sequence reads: CASSYNAIPQTQYF. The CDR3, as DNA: TGTGCCAGCAGTTACAACGCGATACCGCAGACCCAGTACTTC.

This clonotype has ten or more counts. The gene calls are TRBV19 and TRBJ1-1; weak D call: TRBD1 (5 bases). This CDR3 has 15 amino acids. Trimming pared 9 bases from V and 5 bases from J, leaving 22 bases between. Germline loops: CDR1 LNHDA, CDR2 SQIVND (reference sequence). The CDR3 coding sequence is TGTGCCAGCATACCCCGCGAGGCGGGGGAGACTGAAGCTTTCTTT. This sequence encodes CASIPREAGETEAFF.

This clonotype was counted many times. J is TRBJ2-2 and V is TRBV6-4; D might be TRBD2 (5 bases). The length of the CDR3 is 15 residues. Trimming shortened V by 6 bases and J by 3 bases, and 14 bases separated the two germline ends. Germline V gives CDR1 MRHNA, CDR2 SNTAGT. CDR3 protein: CASSERASDTGELFF. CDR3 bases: TGTGCCAGCAGCGAGAGGGCCTCGGACACCGGGGAGCTGTTTTTT.

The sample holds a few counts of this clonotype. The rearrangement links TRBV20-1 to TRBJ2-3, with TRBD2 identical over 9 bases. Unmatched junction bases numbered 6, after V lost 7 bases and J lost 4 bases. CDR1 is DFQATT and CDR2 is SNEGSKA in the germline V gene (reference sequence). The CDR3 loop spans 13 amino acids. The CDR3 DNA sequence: TGCAGTGTTGGGCTAGCGGGGCCAGATACGCAGTATTTT. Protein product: CSVGLAGPDTQYF.

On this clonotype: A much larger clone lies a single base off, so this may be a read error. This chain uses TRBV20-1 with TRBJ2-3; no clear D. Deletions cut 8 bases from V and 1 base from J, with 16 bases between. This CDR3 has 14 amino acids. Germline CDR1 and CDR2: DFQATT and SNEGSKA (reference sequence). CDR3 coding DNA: TGCAGTCCAGGCGTGGACGGCGGCACAGATACGCAGTATTTT. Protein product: CSPGVDGGTDTQYF.

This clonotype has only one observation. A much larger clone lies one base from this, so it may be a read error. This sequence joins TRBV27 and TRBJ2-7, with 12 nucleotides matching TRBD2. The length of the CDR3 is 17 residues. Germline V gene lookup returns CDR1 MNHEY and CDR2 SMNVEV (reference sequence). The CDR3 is CSSSPPLLAGGTHEQYF. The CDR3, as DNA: TGTTCCAGCAGTCCCCCTCTACTAGCGGGAGGAACCCACGAGCAGTACTTC.

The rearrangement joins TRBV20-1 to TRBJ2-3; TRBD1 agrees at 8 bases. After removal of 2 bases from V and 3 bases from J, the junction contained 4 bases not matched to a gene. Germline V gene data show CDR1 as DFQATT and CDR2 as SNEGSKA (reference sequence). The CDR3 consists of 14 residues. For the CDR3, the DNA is TGCAGTGCTAGACGTGGACAGGGTACAGATACGCAGTATTTT. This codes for CSARRGQGTDTQYF.

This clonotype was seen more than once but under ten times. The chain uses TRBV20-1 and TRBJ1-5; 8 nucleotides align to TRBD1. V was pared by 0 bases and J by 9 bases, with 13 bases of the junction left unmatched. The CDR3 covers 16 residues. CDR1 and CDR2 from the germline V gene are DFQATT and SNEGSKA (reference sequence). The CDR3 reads CSARDYGTGPQAPQHF. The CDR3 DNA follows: TGCAGTGCTAGAGACTATGGGACAGGCCCCCAAGCGCCCCAGCATTTT.

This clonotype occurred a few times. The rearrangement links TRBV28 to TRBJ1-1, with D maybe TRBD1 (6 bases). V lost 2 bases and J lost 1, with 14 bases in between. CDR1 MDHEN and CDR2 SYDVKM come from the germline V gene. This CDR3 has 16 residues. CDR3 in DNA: TGTGCCAGCAGTTTAAATGCAGGGGCAGGGAACACTGAAGCTTTCTTT. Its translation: CASSLNAGAGNTEAFF.

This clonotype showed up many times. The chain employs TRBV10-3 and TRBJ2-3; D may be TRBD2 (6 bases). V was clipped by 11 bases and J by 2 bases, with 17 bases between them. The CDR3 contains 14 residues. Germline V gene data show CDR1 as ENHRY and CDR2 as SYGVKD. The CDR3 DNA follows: TGTGCCGCTTCACCGGGACTTGACACAGATACGCAGTATTTT. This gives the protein CAASPGLDTDTQYF.

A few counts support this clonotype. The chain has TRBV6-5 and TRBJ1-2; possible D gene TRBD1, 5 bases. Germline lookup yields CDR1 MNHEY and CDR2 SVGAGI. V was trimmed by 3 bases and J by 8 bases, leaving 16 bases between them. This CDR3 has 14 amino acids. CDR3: CASSYDSLFSGYTF. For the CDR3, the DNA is TGTGCCAGCAGTTATGACAGCCTCTTCTCCGGCTACACCTTC.

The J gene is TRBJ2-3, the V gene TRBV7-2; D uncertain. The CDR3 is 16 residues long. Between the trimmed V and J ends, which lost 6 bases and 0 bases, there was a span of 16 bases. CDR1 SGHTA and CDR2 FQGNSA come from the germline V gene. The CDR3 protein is CASSFDSGPSTDTQYF. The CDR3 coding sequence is TGTGCCAGCAGTTTTGACTCGGGTCCCAGCACAGATACGCAGTATTTT.

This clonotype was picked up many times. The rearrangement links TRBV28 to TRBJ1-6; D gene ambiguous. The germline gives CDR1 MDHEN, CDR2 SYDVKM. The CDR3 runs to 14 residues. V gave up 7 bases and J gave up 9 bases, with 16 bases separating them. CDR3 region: CASTPQGKSSPLHF. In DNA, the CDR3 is TGTGCCAGCACCCCCCAAGGGAAGTCTTCACCCCTCCACTTT.

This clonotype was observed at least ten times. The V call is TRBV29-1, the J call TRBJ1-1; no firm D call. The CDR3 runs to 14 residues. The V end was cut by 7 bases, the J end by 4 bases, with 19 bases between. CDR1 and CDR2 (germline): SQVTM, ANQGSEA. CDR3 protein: CSATTSAGSTEAFF. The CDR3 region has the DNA TGCAGCGCTACCACGAGCGCGGGAAGCACTGAAGCTTTCTTT.

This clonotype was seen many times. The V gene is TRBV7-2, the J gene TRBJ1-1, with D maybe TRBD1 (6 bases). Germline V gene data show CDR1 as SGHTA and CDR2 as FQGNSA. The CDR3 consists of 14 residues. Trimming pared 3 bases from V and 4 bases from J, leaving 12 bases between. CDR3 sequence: CASSLGGRVTEAFF. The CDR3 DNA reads TGTGCCAGCAGCTTGGGGGGCAGGGTCACTGAAGCTTTCTTT.

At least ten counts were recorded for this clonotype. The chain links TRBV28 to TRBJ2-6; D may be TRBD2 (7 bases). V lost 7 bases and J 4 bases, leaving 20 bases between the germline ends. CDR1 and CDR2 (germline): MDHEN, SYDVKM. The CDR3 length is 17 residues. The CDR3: CASIGGAALGGANVLTF. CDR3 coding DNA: TGTGCCAGCATAGGGGGGGCAGCCCTCGGAGGGGCCAACGTCCTGACTTTC.

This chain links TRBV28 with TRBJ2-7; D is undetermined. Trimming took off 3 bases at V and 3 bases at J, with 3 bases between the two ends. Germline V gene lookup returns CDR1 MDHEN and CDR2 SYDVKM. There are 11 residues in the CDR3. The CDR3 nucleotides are TGTGCCAGCAGTTTCAACTACGAGCAGTACTTC. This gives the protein CASSFNYEQYF.

The CDR3 loop reads CASSYKGTSGPSTDTQYF. As DNA, the CDR3 is TGCGCCAGCAGCTATAAGGGGACTAGCGGGCCTAGCACAGATACGCAGTATTTT. The V call is TRBV5-1, the J call TRBJ2-3; 12 bases are shared with TRBD2. The J segment lost 0 bases and the V segment lost 3 bases, leaving 8 bases of the junction unmatched. Germline V gives CDR1 SGHRS, CDR2 YFSETQ. CDR3 length: 18 residues.

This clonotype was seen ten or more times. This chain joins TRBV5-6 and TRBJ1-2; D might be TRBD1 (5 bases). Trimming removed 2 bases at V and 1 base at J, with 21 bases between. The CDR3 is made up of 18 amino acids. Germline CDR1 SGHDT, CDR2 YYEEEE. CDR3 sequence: CASSFLRGAGTYNYGYTF. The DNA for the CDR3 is TGTGCCAGCAGCTTCCTAAGGGGCGCAGGCACTTATAACTATGGCTACACCTTC.

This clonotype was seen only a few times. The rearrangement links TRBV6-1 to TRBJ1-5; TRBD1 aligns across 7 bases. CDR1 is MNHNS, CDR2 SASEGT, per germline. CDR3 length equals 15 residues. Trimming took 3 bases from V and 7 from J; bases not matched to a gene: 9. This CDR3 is CASSDLSGGGQPQHF. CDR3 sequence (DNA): TGTGCCAGCAGTGATCTCTCAGGGGGGGGACAGCCCCAGCATTTT.

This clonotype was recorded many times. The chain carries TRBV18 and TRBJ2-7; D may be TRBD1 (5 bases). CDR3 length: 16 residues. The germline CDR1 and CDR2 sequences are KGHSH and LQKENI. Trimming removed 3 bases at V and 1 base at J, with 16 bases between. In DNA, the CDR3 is TGTGCCAGCTCACCTAGGGGTATTGGTATGTCCTACGAGCAGTACTTC. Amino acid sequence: CASSPRGIGMSYEQYF.

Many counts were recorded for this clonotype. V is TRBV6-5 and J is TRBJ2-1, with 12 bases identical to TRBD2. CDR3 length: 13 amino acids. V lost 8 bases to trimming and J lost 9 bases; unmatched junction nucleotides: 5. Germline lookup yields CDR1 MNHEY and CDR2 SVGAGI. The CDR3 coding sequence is TGTGCCAGCGGACCTAGCGGGGGGGGTGAGCAGTTCTTC. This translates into CASGPSGGGEQFF.

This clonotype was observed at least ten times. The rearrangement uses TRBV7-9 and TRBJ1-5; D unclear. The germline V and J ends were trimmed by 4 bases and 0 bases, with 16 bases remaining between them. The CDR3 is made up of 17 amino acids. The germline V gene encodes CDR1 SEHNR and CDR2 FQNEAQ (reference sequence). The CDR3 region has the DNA TGTGCCAGCAGCTCTGTCATTTCGACCGATAGCAATCAGCCCCAGCATTTT. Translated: CASSSVISTDSNQPQHF.

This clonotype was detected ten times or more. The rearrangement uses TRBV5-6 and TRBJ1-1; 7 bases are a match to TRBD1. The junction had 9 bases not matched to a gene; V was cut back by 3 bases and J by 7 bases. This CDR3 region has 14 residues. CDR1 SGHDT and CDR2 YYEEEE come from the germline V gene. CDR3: CASSSTGSRGEAFF. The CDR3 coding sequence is TGTGCCAGCAGCTCGACAGGGAGTCGTGGTGAAGCTTTCTTT.

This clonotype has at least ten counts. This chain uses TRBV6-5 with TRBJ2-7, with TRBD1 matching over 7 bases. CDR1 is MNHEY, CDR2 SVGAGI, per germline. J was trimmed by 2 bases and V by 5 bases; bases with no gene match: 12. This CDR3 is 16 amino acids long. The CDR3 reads CASSQRTGTVTYEQYF. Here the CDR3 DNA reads TGTGCCAGCAGTCAAAGAACCGGGACAGTCACCTACGAGCAGTACTTC.

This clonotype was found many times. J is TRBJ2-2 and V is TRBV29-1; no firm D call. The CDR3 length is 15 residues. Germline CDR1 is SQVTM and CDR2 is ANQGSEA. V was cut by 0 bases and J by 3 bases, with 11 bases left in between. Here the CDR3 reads CSVEDWRSDTGELFF. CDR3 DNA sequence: TGCAGCGTTGAAGATTGGCGGTCCGACACCGGGGAGCTGTTTTTT.

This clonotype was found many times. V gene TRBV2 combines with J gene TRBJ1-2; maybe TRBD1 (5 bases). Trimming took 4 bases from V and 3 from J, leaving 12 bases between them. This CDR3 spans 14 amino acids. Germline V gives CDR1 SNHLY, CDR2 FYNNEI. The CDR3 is CASSGAGLDYGYTF. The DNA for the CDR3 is TGTGCCAGCAGTGGGGCAGGGCTGGACTATGGCTACACCTTC. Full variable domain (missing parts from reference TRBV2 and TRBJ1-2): EPEVTQTPSHQVTQMGQEVILRCVPISNHLYFYWYRQILGQKVEFLVSFYNNEISEKSEIFDDQFSVERPDGSNFTLKIRSTKLEDSAMYFCASSGAGLDYGYTFGSGTRLTVV.

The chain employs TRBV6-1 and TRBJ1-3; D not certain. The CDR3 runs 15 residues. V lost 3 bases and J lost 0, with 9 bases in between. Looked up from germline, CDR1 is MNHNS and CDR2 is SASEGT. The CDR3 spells CASSDKISSGNTIYF. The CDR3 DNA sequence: TGTGCCAGCAGTGATAAGATTAGCTCTGGAAACACCATATATTTT.

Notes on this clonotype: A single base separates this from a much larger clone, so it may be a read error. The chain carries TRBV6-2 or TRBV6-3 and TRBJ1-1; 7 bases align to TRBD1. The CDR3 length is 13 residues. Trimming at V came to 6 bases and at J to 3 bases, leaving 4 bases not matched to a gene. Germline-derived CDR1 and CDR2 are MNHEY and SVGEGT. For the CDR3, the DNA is TGTGCCAGCAGCCGTACAGGGGACACTGAAGCTTTCTTT. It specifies CASSRTGDTEAFF.

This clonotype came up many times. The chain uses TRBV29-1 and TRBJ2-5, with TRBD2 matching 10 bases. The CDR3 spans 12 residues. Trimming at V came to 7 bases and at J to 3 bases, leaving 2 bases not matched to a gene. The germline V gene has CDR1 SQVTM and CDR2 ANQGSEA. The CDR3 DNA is TGCAGCGCTGGGACTAGCGAAGAGACCCAGTACTTC. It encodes CSAGTSEETQYF.

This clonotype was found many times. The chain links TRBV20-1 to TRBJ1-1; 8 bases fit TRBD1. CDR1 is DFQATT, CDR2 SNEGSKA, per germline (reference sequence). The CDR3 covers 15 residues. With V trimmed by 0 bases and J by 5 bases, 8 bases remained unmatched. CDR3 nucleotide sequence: TGCAGTGCTAGAGATACAAGGACAGGGCGAACTGAAGCTTTCTTT. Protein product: CSARDTRTGRTEAFF.